This T cell receptor beta chain is from a study of T cell repertoires in cytomegalovirus infection. About the research overall: Well-studied HLA-B-restricted CMV epitopes were used in the study alongside recently identified HLA-C-restricted ones. Indications of both CMV infection and matching HLA type were provided by public TCR beta signatures. General observations from the study: Summed frequency of shared TCR beta families picked out CMV carriers who also had the relevant HLA.

This clonotype was recorded at least ten times. Its specificity is unknown. TCRdb ran MiXCR on the reads and lists one entry per CDR3 protein. The top ten hold around half of the sample, which has roughly 46,000 distinct CDR3 sequences, about 21% seen once. The CDR3 length is 15 residues. Germline assignment: CDR1 SGHVS and CDR2 FQNEAQ. V lost 1 base and J lost 2, with 12 bases in between. The material sequenced was CD8+ T cells from cultured PBMCs, taken from culture after CMV antigen stimulation. The chain links TRBV7-8 to TRBJ2-7; TRBD1 or TRBD2 may be the D gene (5 bases each). This clonotype originated in a human donor in good health (CMV status not recorded). Some clones in this sample may be carry-over from other donors' samples. DNA for the CDR3: TGTGCCAGCAGCTTAGGGACGGGACCTACCTACGAGCAGTACTTC. Translated, it gives CASSLGTGPTYEQYF.